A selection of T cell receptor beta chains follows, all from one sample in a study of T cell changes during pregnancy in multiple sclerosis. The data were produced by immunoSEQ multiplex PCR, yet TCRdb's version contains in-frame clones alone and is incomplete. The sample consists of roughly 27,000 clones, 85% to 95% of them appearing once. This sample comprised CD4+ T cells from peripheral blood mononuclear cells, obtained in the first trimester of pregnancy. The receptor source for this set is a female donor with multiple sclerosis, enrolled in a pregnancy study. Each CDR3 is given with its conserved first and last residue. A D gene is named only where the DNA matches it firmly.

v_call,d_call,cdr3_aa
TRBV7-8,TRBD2,CASSLRSAGEPYEQYF
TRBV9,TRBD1,CASSVEDRGRGYTF
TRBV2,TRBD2,CASSRTSGGAGEQFF
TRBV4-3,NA,CASSQDLGNTIYF
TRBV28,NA,CASSLLGGDDTEAFF
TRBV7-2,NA,CASSLLAGNIQYF
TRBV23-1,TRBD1,CASSQFKDRLRNGYTF
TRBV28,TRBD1,CASRYTGGYGYTF
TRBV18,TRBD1,CASSTGQGARAFF
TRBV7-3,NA,CASSFTRGSYNEQFF
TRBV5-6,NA,CASSQDFSGANVLTF
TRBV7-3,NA,CASSLSSTGGLASPLHF
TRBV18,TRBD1,CASSLGTGGNTIYF
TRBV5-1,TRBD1,CASRQGQSYNEQFF
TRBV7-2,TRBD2,CASSTYSGGWFF
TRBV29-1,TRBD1,CSANNRGPKFGYTF
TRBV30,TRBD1,CAWGGTGYEQYF
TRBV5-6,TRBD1,CASSPGLRGWYEQYF
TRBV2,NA,CASLGRRVPGELFF
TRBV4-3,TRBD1,CASSRDRGGTEAFF
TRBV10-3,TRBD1,CAIRNDRGSAPLHF
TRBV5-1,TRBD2,CASSEGLAGVYEQYF
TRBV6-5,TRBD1,CASSYTGGWTGELFF
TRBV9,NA,CASSVDLFGTEAFF
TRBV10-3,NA,CAISEGRGVYGYTF
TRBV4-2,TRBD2,CASSQLAGGDNEQFF
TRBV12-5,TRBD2,CASGLGETSGEETQYF
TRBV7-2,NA,CASRGPDSGNTIYF
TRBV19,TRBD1,CASSFGQGRELFF
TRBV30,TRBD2,CAWRPGLLTGELFF
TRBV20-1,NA,CSARTVNEQYF
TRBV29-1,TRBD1,CSVKDRGEKLFF
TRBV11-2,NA,CASSLGPDYEQYF